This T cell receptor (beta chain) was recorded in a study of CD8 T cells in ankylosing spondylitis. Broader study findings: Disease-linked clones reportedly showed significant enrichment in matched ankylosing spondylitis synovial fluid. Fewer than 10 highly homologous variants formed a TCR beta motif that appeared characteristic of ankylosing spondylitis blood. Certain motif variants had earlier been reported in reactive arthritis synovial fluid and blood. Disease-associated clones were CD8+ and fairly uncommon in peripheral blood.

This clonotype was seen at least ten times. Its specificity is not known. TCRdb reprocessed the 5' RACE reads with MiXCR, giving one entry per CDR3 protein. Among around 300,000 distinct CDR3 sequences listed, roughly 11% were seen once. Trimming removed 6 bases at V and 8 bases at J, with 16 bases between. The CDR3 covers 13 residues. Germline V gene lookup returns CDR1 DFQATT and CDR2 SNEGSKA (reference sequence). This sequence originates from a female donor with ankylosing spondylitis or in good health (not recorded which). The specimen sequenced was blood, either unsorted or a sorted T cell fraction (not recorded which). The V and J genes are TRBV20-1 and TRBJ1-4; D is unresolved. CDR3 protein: CSAQLVVGEKLFF. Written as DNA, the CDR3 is TGCAGTGCGCAACTCGTGGTCGGGGAAAAACTGTTTTTT.